This T cell receptor (beta chain) derives from a study of control samples from healthy donors and cancer patients. CDR3 length equals 17 residues. J gave up 9 bases and V 2 bases, and 12 bases lay outside the gene matches. Per germline, CDR1 SGHTA and CDR2 FQGTGA. Assay used: immunoSEQ multiplex PCR; TCRdb lists only in-frame clones, some missing. The sample holds over 75,000 clones; 91% are singletons and the top ten take around a sixth. The chain links TRBV7-3 to TRBJ2-1; 11 bases are a match to TRBD2. Material for sequencing was blood. The sequence was obtained from a man in his thirties or forties in good health. CDR3 protein: CASSLGGTSGGSFEQFF. CDR3 nucleotides: TGTGCCAGCAGCTTAGGTGGCACTAGCGGGGGTTCGTTTGAGCAGTTCTTC.